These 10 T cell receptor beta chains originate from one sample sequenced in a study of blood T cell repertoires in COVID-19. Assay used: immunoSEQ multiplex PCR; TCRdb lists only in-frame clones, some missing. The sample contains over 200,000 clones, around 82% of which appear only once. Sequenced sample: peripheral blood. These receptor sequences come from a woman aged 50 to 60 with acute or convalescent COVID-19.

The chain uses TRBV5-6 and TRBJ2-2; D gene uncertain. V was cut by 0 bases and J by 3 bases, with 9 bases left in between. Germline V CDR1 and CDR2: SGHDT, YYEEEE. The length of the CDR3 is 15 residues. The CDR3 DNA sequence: TGTGCCAGCAGCTTGGCTCACGGGTACACCGGGGAGCTGTTTTTT. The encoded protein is CASSLAHGYTGELFF.

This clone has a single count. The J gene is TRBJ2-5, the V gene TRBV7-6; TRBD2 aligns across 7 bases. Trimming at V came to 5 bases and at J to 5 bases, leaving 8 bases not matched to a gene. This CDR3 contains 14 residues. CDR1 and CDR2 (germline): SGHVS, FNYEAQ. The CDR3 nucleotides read TGTGCCAGCAGCCATGGGGGGGATATCGAGACCCAGTACTTC. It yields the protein CASSHGGDIETQYF.

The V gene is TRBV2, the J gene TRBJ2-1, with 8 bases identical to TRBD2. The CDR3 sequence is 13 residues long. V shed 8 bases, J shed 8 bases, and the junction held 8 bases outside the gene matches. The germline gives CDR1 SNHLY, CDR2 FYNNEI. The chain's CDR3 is CASEGGRQYEQFF. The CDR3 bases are TGTGCCAGCGAGGGCGGGAGGCAGTATGAGCAGTTCTTC. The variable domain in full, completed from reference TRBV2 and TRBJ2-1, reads EPEVTQTPSHQVTQMGQEVILRCVPISNHLYFYWYRQILGQKVEFLVSFYNNEISEKSEIFDDQFSVERPDGSNFTLKIRSTKLEDSAMYFCASEGGRQYEQFFGPGTRLTVL.

DNA of the CDR3: TGTGCCAGCAGCGGAGGGACTAGCGGTCTATCCTACGAGCAGTACTTC. Protein sequence: CASSGGTSGLSYEQYF. The chain uses TRBV2 and TRBJ2-7, with 11 bases matching TRBD2. Germline V gives CDR1 SNHLY, CDR2 FYNNEI. The CDR3 loop spans 16 amino acids. The V gene end was trimmed by 6 bases and the J gene end by 1 base; junction bases not matched to a gene: 8.

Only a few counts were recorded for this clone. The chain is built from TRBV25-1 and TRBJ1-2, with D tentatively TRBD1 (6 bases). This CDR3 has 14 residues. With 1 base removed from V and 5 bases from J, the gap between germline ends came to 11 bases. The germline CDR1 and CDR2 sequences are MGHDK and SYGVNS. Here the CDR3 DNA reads TGTGCCAGCAGTGAATGGGGAGGGGGATATGGCTACACCTTC. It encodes CASSEWGGGYGYTF.

This CDR3 is CATSDSNYWTSGSFDEQFF. The CDR3, as DNA: TGTGCCACCAGTGACTCAAACTACTGGACTAGCGGGAGTTTCGATGAGCAGTTCTTC. The chain recombines TRBV24-1 with TRBJ2-1, with TRBD2 matching over 13 bases. J was trimmed by 8 bases and V by 4 bases; bases with no gene match: 16. The CDR3 runs to 19 residues. The germline V gene encodes CDR1 KGHDR and CDR2 SFDVKD.

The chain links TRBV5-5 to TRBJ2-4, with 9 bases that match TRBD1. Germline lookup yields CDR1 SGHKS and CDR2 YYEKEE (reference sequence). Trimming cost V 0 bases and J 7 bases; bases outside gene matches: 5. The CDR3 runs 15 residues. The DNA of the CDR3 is TGTGCCAGCAGCTTGGGGGGACAGGGTAGTAACATTCAGTACTTC. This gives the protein CASSLGGQGSNIQYF.

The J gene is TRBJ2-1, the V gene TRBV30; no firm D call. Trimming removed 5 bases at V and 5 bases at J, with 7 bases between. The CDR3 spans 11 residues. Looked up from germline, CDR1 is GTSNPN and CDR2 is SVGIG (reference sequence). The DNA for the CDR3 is TGTGCCTGGGAGAGCGACAATGAGCAGTTCTTC. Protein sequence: CAWESDNEQFF.

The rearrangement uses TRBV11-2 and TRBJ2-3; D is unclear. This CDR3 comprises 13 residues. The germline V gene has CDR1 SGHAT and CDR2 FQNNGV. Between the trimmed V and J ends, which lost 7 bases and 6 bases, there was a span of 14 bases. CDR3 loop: CASTLNPRDTQYF. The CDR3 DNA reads TGTGCCAGCACCCTGAACCCGCGGGATACGCAGTATTTT.

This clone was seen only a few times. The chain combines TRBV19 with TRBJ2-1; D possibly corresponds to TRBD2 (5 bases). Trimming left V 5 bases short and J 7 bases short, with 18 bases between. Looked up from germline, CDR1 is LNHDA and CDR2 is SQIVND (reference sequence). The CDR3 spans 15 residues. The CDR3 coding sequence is TGTGCCAGTAGTCGGGCTAGCCGGGCCGCAAATGAGCAGTTCTTC. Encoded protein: CASSRASRAANEQFF.